These 6 T cell receptor beta chains were all obtained from the same sample, sequenced in a study of T-cell reconstitution after alpha-beta-depleted transplantation in children. Researchers prepared the TCRbeta library using unique molecular identifiers, the study reports. TCRdb processed the PCR reads anew with MiXCR; each CDR3 protein has one entry. The sample contains some 440,000 distinct CDR3 sequences, 15% to 20% of which appear only once. The material was PBMCs, mostly from graft donor cells, obtained 360 days after TCRalphabeta/CD19-depleted stem cell transplant. All receptors come from a boy younger than two who had a stem cell transplant for Wiskott-Aldrich syndrome, so the T cells may come from the graft donor.

The table lists this clonotype with many counts. This chain connects TRBV5-1 to TRBJ1-1; a weak D match, TRBD1 (5 bases). The length of the CDR3 is 14 residues. CDR1 SGHRS and CDR2 YFSETQ come from the germline V gene. Trimming stripped 1 base from V and 0 bases from J, with 7 bases between. CDR3 amino acids: CASSLRGLNTEAFF. The CDR3 region has the DNA TGCGCCAGCAGCTTGCGGGGGTTGAACACTGAAGCTTTCTTT.

About this clonotype itself: Just one base apart from a much larger clone, this may be a read error. The chain links TRBV7-2 to TRBJ1-5; no clear D gene. The ends were cut back, 1 base at V and 3 bases at J, with 4 bases in the middle. This CDR3 has 13 amino acids. Germline CDR1 SGHTA, CDR2 FQGNSA. The CDR3 DNA follows: TGTGCCAGCAGCTTAGTTGTCAATCAGCCCCAGCATTTT. As protein: CASSLVVNQPQHF.

This clonotype was seen only a few times. The CDR3 loop is CASTLRQILNTGELFF. The CDR3 coding sequence is TGTGCCAGCACCCTTCGACAGATCCTGAACACCGGGGAGCTGTTTTTT. V gene TRBV12-3 or TRBV12-4 combines with J gene TRBJ2-2; weak D call: TRBD1 (5 bases). Trimming left V 7 bases short and J 1 base short, with 16 bases between. The CDR3 covers 16 residues.

This clonotype was counted at least ten times. This rearrangement joins TRBV20-1 to TRBJ2-5; D might be TRBD2 (7 bases). Germline CDR1 reads DFQATT; CDR2 reads SNEGSKA (reference sequence). This CDR3 region has 16 residues. Deletions cut 0 bases from V and 6 bases from J, with 20 bases between. The CDR3 region has the DNA TGCAGTGCTAGAGATCTTAGGGGGAGGGCCAAACAGACCCAGTACTTC. Translation: CSARDLRGRAKQTQYF.

This clonotype was observed a handful of times. The rearrangement joins TRBV15 to TRBJ2-6, with 9 positions matching TRBD1. Germline loops: CDR1 LNHNV, CDR2 YYDKDF (reference sequence). The CDR3 extends over 18 amino acids. The V and J ends lost 5 bases and 0 bases, in that order; junction bases with no gene match: 8. The CDR3 loop reads CATSGPGQGSSGANVLTF. The CDR3 coding sequence is TGTGCCACCAGCGGTCCGGGACAGGGATCCTCTGGGGCCAACGTCCTGACTTTC.

V is TRBV13 and J is TRBJ2-3, with 9 bases identical to TRBD2. V shed 5 bases and J 4 bases; nucleotides not matched to a gene: 16. This CDR3 spans 18 amino acids. The germline CDR1 and CDR2 sequences are PRHDT and FYEKMQ (reference sequence). The chain's CDR3 is CASSPDRGAGGMADTQYF. CDR3 DNA: TGTGCCAGCAGCCCGGACCGAGGAGCGGGAGGAATGGCAGATACGCAGTATTTT.